A selection of T cell receptor beta chains follows, all from one sample in a study of cytomegalovirus exposure and HLA in healthy donors. Libraries were prepared by immunoSEQ multiplex PCR; TCRdb keeps only in-frame clonotypes and omits some of them. Of 200,000 or so clones listed, 85% to 95% were seen once; the top ten hold 0.8% to 1.2%. Sequencing used PBMCs. The receptors stem from a woman aged 18-29 years in good health and CMV-seronegative. The CDR3 runs from the conserved cysteine through the conserved F or W. A D gene is named only where the DNA matches it firmly. Clone size is not always given. Where it is, it says once, few, many or a class for expanded clones.

>TRBD1|TRBJ1-2|-|TRBV2
CASSRDSDYGYTF
TGTGCCAGCAGCCGGGACAGTGACTATGGCTACACCTTC
>TRBD1|TRBJ2-7|-|TRBV30
CAWRQGFTYEQYF
TGTGCCTGGCGACAGGGGTTTACCTACGAGCAGTACTTC
>TRBD1|TRBJ1-1|-|TRBV6-1
CASSQRDSYTEAFF
TGTGCCAGCAGCCAGAGGGACAGCTACACTGAAGCTTTCTTT
>TRBD1|TRBJ2-2|-|TRBV2
CASSEILQGAGELFF
TGTGCCAGCAGTGAAATCCTACAGGGGGCCGGGGAGCTGTTTTTT
>TRBD2|TRBJ2-1|-|TRBV15
CATSSQAGGSSYNEQFF
TGTGCCACCAGCAGTCAAGCGGGAGGGAGCTCCTACAATGAGCAGTTCTTC
>-|TRBJ1-3|-|TRBV28
CASSEAPSSGNTIYF
TGTGCCAGCAGTGAGGCTCCGAGCTCTGGAAACACCATATATTTT
>TRBD1|TRBJ2-7|-|TRBV5-1
CASSLERGPYEQYF
TGCGCCAGCAGCTTGGAGAGGGGGCCCTACGAGCAGTACTTC
>-|TRBJ1-5|-|TRBV25-1
CASSGRDNQPQHF
TGTGCCAGCAGTGGCAGGGATAATCAGCCCCAGCATTTT
>-|TRBJ1-1|once|TRBV10-3
CAISAQGIEAFF
TGTGCCATCAGTGCCCAGGGGATTGAAGCTTTCTTT
>-|TRBJ2-3|-|TRBV7-2
CASSLDLWASTDTQYF
TGTGCCAGCAGCTTAGATTTGTGGGCTAGCACAGATACGCAGTATTTT
>-|TRBJ2-2|-|TRBV6-5
CASRARLTGELFF
TGTGCCAGCAGGGCCAGGTTGACCGGGGAGCTGTTTTTT
>TRBD2|TRBJ2-2|-|TRBV9
CASRGGLAGVGTGELFF
TGTGCCAGCAGAGGAGGGCTAGCGGGAGTAGGGACCGGGGAGCTGTTTTTT
>-|TRBJ2-3|-|TRBV11-3
CASSHRGAGRTDTQYF
TGTGCCAGCAGCCACCGCGGCGCGGGACGCACAGATACGCAGTATTTT
>-|TRBJ2-2|-|TRBV28
CASSFRDPGELFF
TGTGCCAGCAGTTTCAGGGATCCCGGGGAGCTGTTTTTT
>TRBD2|TRBJ2-7|-|TRBV25-1
CASPPSSGYPYEQYF
TGTGCCAGTCCCCCCTCTAGCGGATACCCCTACGAGCAGTACTTC
>TRBD1|TRBJ1-1|-|TRBV9
CASSQGGLTEAFF
TGTGCCAGCAGCCAGGGGGGATTAACTGAAGCTTTCTTT
>-|TRBJ2-7|-|TRBV7-6
CASSNPYRDKSYEQYF
TGTGCCAGCAGTAATCCTTACCGGGACAAGTCCTACGAGCAGTACTTC
>-|TRBJ2-2|once|TRBV30
CAWRDSLNTGELFF
TGTGCCTGGAGGGACAGTCTGAACACCGGGGAGCTGTTTTTT
>-|TRBJ1-3|-|TRBV18
CASSPNAGDSGNTIYF
TGTGCCAGCTCACCCAACGCCGGGGACTCTGGAAACACCATATATTTT
>TRBD2|TRBJ2-3|-|TRBV27
CASRRGLAGSTDTQYF
TGTGCCAGCAGAAGAGGACTAGCGGGTAGCACAGATACGCAGTATTTT
>TRBD2|TRBJ2-1|-|TRBV5-1
CASSLAGAGGLRGGEQFF
TGCGCCAGCAGCTTGGCCGGAGCGGGAGGGCTGAGGGGTGGTGAGCAGTTCTTC
>TRBD1|TRBJ2-1|-|TRBV18
CASSLSRTGLAYNEQFF
TGTGCCAGCTCCCTATCAAGGACAGGGTTAGCATACAATGAGCAGTTCTTC
>-|TRBJ1-2|-|TRBV6-5
CASSLQGGTRGYTF
TGTGCCAGCAGCTTACAAGGGGGGACTAGGGGCTACACCTTC
>-|TRBJ1-5|-|TRBV5-6
CASSFSGSNQPQHF
TGTGCCAGCAGCTTCTCGGGGAGCAATCAGCCCCAGCATTTT